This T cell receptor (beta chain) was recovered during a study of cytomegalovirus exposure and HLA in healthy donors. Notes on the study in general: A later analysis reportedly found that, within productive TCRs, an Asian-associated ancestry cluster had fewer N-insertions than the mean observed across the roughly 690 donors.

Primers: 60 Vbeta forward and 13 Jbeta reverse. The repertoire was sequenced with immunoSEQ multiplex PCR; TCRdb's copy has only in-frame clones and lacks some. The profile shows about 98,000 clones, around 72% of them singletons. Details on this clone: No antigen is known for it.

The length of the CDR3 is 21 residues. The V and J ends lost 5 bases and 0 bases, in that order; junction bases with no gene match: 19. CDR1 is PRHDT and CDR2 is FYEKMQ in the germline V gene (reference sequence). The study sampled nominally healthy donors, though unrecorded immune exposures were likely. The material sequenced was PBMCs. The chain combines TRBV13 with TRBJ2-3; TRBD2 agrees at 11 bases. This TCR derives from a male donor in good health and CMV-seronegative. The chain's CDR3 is CASSPETPGLAEAVSTDTQYF. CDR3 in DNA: TGTGCCAGCAGCCCCGAAACCCCGGGACTAGCGGAAGCCGTTAGCACAGATACGCAGTATTTT.